Only a few counts were recorded for the clone carrying this TCR beta chain. Without the conserved terminal phenylalanine or tryptophan, this CDR3 likely stems from a read error. The authors amplified TCR beta CDR3 regions from RNA transcripts. HTBI primers primed a first-round RT-PCR, and a second-round multiplex PCR followed. One entry per CDR3 protein, called by TCRdb with MiXCR from the multiplex PCR reads. This table has about 420,000 distinct CDR3 sequences, under 25% appearing once. Germline V gene data show CDR1 as WSHSY and CDR2 as SAAADI. CDR3 length: 16 residues. V was clipped by 2 bases and J by 5 bases, with 18 bases between them. This entry comes from a study of Graves' ophthalmopathy and Graves' hyperthyroidism.

The source material was peripheral blood. The rearrangement uses TRBV10-2 and TRBJ1-2; D unclear. The source is a woman aged 18-29 years with stable Graves' hyperthyroidism. The CDR3 nucleotides are TGCGCCAGCAGTGAGGGCGCAGTTGGGTGGAAGTATGGCTACACCTAC. Protein product: CASSEGAVGWKYGYTY.